This TCR beta chain was obtained from a study of breast tumors, draining lymph nodes, adjacent tissues. Via MiXCR, TCRdb re-called the multiplex PCR reads, giving one row per CDR3 protein. The table records about 180,000 distinct CDR3 sequences, roughly a third of them present only once. CDR1 SGHVS and CDR2 FQNEAQ come from the germline V gene. V shed 6 bases and J shed 6 bases, with 11 bases lying between them. CDR3 length equals 13 residues. This clonotype has ten or more counts. Axillary draining lymph nodes of breast cancer patients supplied the node samples. J is TRBJ2-2 and V is TRBV7-8; D is ambiguous. The sequence came from a female donor with breast cancer. Some clones in this sample may be carry-over from other donors' samples. Sequenced material: axillary lymph node tissue. In DNA form, the CDR3 reads TGTGCCAGCAGAAACGGGCAGTCCGGGGAGCTGTTTTTT. This codes for CASRNGQSGELFF.